The 9 T cell receptor beta chains reported below all come from one sample, sequenced in a study of cytomegalovirus exposure and HLA in healthy donors (dated by TCRdb to about 2017). Library preparation employed the immunoSEQ multiplex PCR assay. The multiplex PCR relied on a mix of 60 forward primers for TCR Vbeta segments and 13 reverse primers for TCR Jbeta segments. Not all clones reach the TCRdb copy of this immuneACCESS table, which keeps in-frame sequences only. Checked studies attribute under half of the gap to unresolved V genes and leave the rest unexplained. The sample table records more than 65,000 clones; 65% to 85% of these occur just once. Of the sample, around a fifth is held by the ten largest clones. The sample taken for sequencing was PBMCs. The receptors originated from a woman aged 40 to 50 in good health and CMV-seropositive.

This clone has only a few counts. The chain links TRBV7-9 to TRBJ2-3; 9 bases fit TRBD2. Trimming took 5 bases from V and 6 from J; bases not matched to a gene: 9. This CDR3 is 15 amino acids long. Germline loops: CDR1 SEHNR, CDR2 FQNEAQ (reference sequence). The CDR3 DNA reads as TGTGCCAGCAGCAACCCGCGGGGGGGCATTGATACGCAGTATTTT. This encodes CASSNPRGGIDTQYF. The variable domain in full, completed from reference TRBV7-9 and TRBJ2-3, reads DTGVSQNPRHKITKRGQNVTFRCDPISEHNRLYWYRQTLGQGPEFLTYFQNEAQLEKSRLLSDRFSAERPKGSFSTLEIQRTEQGDSAMYLCASSNPRGGIDTQYFGPGTRLTVL.

The CDR3 DNA sequence: TGTGCCAGCAGCCTAGGGGGCGCGAGCGGTCAGCCCCAGCATTTT. Translation gives CASSLGGASGQPQHF. This chain links TRBV28 with TRBJ1-5; 7 bases map to TRBD1. Germline trimming cut 6 bases from V and 6 bases from J; bases unmatched to any gene: 11. Germline lookup yields CDR1 MDHEN and CDR2 SYDVKM. The CDR3 sequence is 15 residues long.

Turning to this clone: The same CDR3 can be traced to other DNA sequences in this sample. Written as DNA, the CDR3 is TGCAGCGTTGAAGAGCCAAGGACAGGGTCCCTCTACGAGCAGTACTTC. Translated, it gives CSVEEPRTGSLYEQYF. This chain connects TRBV29-1 to TRBJ2-7; the match to TRBD1 covers 8 bases. CDR3 length: 16 amino acids. Germline loops: CDR1 SQVTM, CDR2 ANQGSEA. J gave up 3 bases and V 0 bases, and 10 bases lay outside the gene matches.

This rearrangement joins TRBV6-5 to TRBJ1-3, with D uncertain. Germline V CDR1 and CDR2: MNHEY, SVGAGI. This CDR3 is built from 15 residues. The V gene lost 5 bases and the J gene lost 0 bases, with 11 bases spanning the gap. The CDR3 spells CASSVTAISGNTIYF. In DNA form, the CDR3 reads TGTGCCAGCAGTGTCACTGCAATCTCTGGAAACACCATATATTTT.

The chain couples TRBV11-2 to TRBJ2-1, with 13 bases fitting TRBD2. This CDR3 is 16 amino acids long. Germline values: CDR1 SGHAT, CDR2 FQNNGV. Losses at the gene ends were 4 bases for V and 7 bases for J; bases not matched to a gene: 7. CDR3 nucleotides: TGTGCCAGCAGCTCCTGGACTAGCGGGGGAAAAAATGAGCAGTTCTTC. This gives the protein CASSSWTSGGKNEQFF.

The J gene is TRBJ2-3, the V gene TRBV18, with 11 bases matching TRBD2. CDR3 length equals 21 residues. In germline, CDR1 is KGHSH, CDR2 LQKENI. J gave up 0 bases and V 3 bases, and 17 bases lay outside the gene matches. CDR3 sequence: CASSPFSPALAGATSTDTQYF. In DNA form, the CDR3 reads TGTGCCAGCTCACCCTTTTCGCCGGCACTAGCGGGGGCGACTAGCACAGATACGCAGTATTTT. Full variable domain (remainder filled in from reference TRBV18 and TRBJ2-3): NAGVMQNPRHLVRRRGQEARLRCSPMKGHSHVYWYRQLPEEGLKFMVYLQKENIIDESGMPKERFSAEFPKEGPSILRIQQVVRGDSAAYFCASSPFSPALAGATSTDTQYFGPGTRLTVL.

The chain has TRBV27 and TRBJ2-7; D is possibly TRBD2 (6 bases). Germline V lookup: CDR1 MNHEY, CDR2 SMNVEV (reference sequence). V gave up 2 bases and J gave up 0 bases, with 11 bases separating them. This CDR3 region has 15 residues. The CDR3 bases are TGTGCCAGCAGTTTAGGAGCGGGCCTCTCCTACGAGCAGTACTTC. Its translation is CASSLGAGLSYEQYF.

There are a few counts of this clone. This chain connects TRBV20-1 to TRBJ1-2, with 7 bases identical to TRBD1. CDR1 and CDR2 from the germline V gene are DFQATT and SNEGSKA (reference sequence). This CDR3 is 11 amino acids long. Germline trimming cut 4 bases from V and 7 bases from J; bases unmatched to any gene: 3. CDR3 sequence reads: CSAIGTVGYTF. CDR3 bases: TGCAGTGCTATCGGGACAGTTGGCTACACCTTC.

V and J are TRBV6-1 and TRBJ1-5; TRBD1 is a possible D gene (6 bases). The germline V gene encodes CDR1 MNHNS and CDR2 SASEGT. The CDR3 is 15 amino acids. The germline V and J ends were trimmed by 7 bases and 3 bases, with 16 bases remaining between them. The CDR3 DNA reads TGTGCCAGCATGGCCAGGGGCGCCTTCAATCAGCCCCAGCATTTT. This sequence encodes CASMARGAFNQPQHF.